This record covers a single T cell receptor beta chain. The CDR3 runs to 13 residues. The V end lost 0 bases, the J end lost 6 bases, and 9 bases lay between the germline ends. Germline-derived CDR1 and CDR2 are SGHDT and YYEEEE. Clones were read by immunoSEQ multiplex PCR, and TCRdb kept only the in-frame ones, dropping some. The sample yields 200,000 to 250,000 clones, 70% to 85% seen once. The record originates from a study of blood T cell repertoires in COVID-19. Study in general: Nucleic acid was either cDNA or gDNA, and it came from T cells, B-cell-depleted T cells, or PBMCs.

Adults between about 18 and 95 years of age took part from under 30 US areas. Recovered status applied to Cohort 3 donors who had two consecutive negative PCRs. It also applied to those with clearance or with symptom resolution. The TCR sequence derives from a woman aged 55-69 years who had recovered from COVID-19. This chain joins TRBV5-6 and TRBJ1-1; D is unresolved. Source material: PBMCs or T cells enriched from blood (not recorded which). The CDR3: CASSLALTAEAFF. DNA for the CDR3: TGTGCCAGCAGCTTGGCCCTAACAGCTGAAGCTTTCTTT.